The sequence of this TCR beta chain was determined in a study of blood T cell repertoires in COVID-19. Repertoires were generated with immunoSEQ multiplex PCR, while TCRdb's copy carries only in-frame clones and drops some. The data contain around 68,000 clones, roughly 85% of them seen just once; the ten biggest clones take up around 2.9%. Trimming took off 0 bases at V and 6 bases at J, with 8 bases between the two ends. The CDR3 totals 14 residues. The V gene's germline CDR1 is KGHDR and CDR2 SFDVKD. Sequenced: peripheral blood. The sequence came from an elderly man with acute or convalescent COVID-19. The J gene is TRBJ1-5, the V gene TRBV24-1; D is unresolved. This CDR3 reads CATSDLGGSQPQHF. The DNA of the CDR3 is TGTGCCACCAGTGATTTGGGAGGGAGTCAGCCCCAGCATTTT.